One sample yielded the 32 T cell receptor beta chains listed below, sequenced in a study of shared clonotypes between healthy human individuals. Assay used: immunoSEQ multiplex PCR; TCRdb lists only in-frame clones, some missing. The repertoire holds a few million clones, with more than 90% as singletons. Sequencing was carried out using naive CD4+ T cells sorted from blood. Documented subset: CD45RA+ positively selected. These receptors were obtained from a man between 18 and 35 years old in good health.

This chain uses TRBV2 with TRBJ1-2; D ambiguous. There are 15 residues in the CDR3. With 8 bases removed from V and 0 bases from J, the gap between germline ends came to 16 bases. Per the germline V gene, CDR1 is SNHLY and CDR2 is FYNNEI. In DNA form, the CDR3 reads TGTGCCAGCCGTCTCCGATCGGGAGCTAACTATGGCTACACCTTC. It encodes CASRLRSGANYGYTF.

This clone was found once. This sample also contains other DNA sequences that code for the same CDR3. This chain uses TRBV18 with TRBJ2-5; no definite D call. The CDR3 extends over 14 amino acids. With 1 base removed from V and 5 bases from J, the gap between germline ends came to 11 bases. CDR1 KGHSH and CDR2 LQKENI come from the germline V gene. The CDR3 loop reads CASSPRKGPETQYF. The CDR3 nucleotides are TGTGCCAGCTCACCACGGAAAGGGCCGGAGACCCAGTACTTC.

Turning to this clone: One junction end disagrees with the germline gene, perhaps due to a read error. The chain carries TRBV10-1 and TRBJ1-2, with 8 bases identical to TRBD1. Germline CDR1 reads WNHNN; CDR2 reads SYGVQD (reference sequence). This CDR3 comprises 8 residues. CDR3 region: CASITGGF. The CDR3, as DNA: TGCGCCAGCATTACAGGGGGCTTC.

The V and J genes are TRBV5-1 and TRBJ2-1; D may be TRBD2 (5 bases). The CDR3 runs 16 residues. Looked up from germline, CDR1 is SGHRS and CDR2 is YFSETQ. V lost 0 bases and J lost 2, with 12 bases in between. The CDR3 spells CASSLDTSPTYNEQFF. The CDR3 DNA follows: TGCGCCAGCAGCTTGGACACTAGTCCTACCTACAATGAGCAGTTCTTC.

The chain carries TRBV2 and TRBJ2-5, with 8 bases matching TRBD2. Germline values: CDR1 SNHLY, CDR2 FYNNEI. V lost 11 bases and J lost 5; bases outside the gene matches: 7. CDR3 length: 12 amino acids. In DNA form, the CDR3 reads TGTGCCGGGCAGCGGGAGATTGAGACCCAGTACTTC. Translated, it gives CAGQREIETQYF.

The CDR3 spells CASSGTLGGEKNQPQHF. CDR3 coding DNA: TGTGCCAGCAGTGGGACCCTGGGAGGGGAGAAGAATCAGCCCCAGCATTTT. The chain recombines TRBV2 with TRBJ1-5; the D gene is possibly TRBD1 (5 bases). V was clipped by 4 bases and J by 4 bases, with 20 bases between them. The CDR3 loop spans 17 amino acids. From germline, CDR1 is SNHLY and CDR2 FYNNEI. Supplemented by reference TRBV2 and TRBJ1-5, the full variable domain reads EPEVTQTPSHQVTQMGQEVILRCVPISNHLYFYWYRQILGQKVEFLVSFYNNEISEKSEIFDDQFSVERPDGSNFTLKIRSTKLEDSAMYFCASSGTLGGEKNQPQHFGDGTRLSIL.

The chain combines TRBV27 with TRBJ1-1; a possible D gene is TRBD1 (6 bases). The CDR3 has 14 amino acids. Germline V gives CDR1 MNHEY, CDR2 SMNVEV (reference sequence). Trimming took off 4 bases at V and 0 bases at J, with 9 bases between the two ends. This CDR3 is CASSYGTMNTEAFF. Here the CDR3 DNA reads TGTGCCAGCAGTTATGGGACAATGAACACTGAAGCTTTCTTT.

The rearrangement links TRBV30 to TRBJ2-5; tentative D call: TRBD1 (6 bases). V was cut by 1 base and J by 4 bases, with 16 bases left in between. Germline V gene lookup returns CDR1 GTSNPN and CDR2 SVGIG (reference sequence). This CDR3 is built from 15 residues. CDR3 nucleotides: TGTGCCTGGAGTGGGCGTCTGGGGGCTTCAGAGACCCAGTACTTC. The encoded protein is CAWSGRLGASETQYF.

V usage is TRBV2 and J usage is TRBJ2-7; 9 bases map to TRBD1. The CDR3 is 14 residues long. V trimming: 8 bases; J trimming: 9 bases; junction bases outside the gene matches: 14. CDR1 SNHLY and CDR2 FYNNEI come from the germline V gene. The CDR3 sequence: CASAAGGQGLVQYF. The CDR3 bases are TGTGCCAGCGCGGCCGGGGGACAGGGATTAGTGCAGTACTTC.

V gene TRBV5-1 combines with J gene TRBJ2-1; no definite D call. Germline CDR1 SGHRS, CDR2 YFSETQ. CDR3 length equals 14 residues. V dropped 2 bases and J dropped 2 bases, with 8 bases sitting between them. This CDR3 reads CASSFRWAYNEQFF. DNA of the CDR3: TGCGCCAGCAGCTTCCGGTGGGCCTACAATGAGCAGTTCTTC.

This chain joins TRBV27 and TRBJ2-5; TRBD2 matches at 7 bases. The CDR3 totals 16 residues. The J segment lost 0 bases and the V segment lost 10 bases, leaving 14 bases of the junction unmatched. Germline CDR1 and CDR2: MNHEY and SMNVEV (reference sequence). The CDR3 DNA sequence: TGTGCCACCTCCCCTAGGGTCGGGGGGTACCAAGAGACCCAGTACTTC. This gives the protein CATSPRVGGYQETQYF.

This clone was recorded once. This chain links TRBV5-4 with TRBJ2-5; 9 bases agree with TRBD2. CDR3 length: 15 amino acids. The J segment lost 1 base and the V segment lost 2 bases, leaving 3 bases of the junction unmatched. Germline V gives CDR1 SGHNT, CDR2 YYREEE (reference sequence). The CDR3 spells CASSLSRGGQETQYF. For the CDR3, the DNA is TGTGCCAGCAGCTTATCGCGGGGGGGCCAAGAGACCCAGTACTTC.

CDR3 region: CASSSPGINSPLHF. For the CDR3, the DNA is TGTGCCAGCAGTTCCCCCGGGATTAATTCACCCCTCCACTTT. The rearrangement uses TRBV28 and TRBJ1-6; D gene uncertain. V lost 4 bases to trimming and J lost 6 bases, with 10 bases between them. Germline V gene lookup returns CDR1 MDHEN and CDR2 SYDVKM. The CDR3 sequence is 14 residues long.

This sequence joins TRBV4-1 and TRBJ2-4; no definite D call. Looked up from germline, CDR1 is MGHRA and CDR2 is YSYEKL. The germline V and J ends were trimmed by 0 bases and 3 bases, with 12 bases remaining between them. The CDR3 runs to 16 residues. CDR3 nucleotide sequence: TGCGCCAGCAGCCAAGAACACAGCAAAGGCAAAAACATTCAGTACTTC. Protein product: CASSQEHSKGKNIQYF.

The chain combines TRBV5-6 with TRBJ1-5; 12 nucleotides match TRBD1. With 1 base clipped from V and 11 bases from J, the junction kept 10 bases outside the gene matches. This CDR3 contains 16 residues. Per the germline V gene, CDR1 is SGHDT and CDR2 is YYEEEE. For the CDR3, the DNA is TGTGCCAGCAGCTTGTTAGGGACAGGGGGCTTCGATGCCCAGCATTTT. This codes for CASSLLGTGGFDAQHF.

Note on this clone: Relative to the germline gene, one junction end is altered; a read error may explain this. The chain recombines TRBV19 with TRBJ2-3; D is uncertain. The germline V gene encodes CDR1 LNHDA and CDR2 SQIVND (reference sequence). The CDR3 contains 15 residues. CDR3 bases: TGTGCCAGTGGTATGTCGTCTAGTAAGTCAGATACGCAGTATTTT. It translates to CASGMSSSKSDTQYF.

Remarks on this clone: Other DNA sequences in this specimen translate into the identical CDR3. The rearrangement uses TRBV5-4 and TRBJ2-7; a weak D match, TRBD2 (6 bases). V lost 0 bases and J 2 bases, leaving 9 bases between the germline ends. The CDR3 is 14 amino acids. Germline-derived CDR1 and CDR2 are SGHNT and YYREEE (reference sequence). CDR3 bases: TGTGCCAGCAGCTTGGCCGGGGGTCCCTACGAGCAGTACTTC. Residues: CASSLAGGPYEQYF.

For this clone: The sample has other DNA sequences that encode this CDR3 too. CDR3 protein: CAISESGGTYNEQFF. The CDR3 DNA reads as TGTGCCATCAGTGAGTCCGGGGGGACCTACAATGAGCAGTTCTTC. The rearrangement links TRBV10-3 to TRBJ2-1; TRBD2 agrees at 7 bases. This CDR3 is built from 15 residues. Germline values: CDR1 ENHRY, CDR2 SYGVKD. V dropped 0 bases and J dropped 2; count of bases not matched to a gene: 1.

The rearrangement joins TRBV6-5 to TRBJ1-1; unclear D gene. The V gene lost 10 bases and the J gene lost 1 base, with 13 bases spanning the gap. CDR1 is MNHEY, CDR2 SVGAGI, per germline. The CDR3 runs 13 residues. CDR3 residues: CATGKGGNTEAFF. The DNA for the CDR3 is TGTGCCACTGGGAAAGGTGGGAACACTGAAGCTTTCTTT.

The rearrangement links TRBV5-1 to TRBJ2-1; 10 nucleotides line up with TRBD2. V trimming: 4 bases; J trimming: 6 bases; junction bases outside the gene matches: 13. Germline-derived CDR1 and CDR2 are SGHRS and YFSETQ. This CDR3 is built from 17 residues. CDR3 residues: CASSPGGLAGATNEQFF. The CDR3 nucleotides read TGCGCCAGCAGCCCGGGCGGCCTAGCGGGAGCGACCAATGAGCAGTTCTTC.

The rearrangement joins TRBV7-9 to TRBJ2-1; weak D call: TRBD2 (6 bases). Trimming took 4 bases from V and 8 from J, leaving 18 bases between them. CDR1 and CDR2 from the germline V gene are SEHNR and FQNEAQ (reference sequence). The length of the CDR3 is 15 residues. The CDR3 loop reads CASSSILGGVDEQFF. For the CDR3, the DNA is TGTGCCAGCAGCTCTATATTGGGCGGGGTGGATGAGCAGTTCTTC.

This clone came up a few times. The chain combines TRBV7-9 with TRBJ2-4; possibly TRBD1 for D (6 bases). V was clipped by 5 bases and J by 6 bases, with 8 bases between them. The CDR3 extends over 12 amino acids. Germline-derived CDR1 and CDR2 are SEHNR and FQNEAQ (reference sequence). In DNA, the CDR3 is TGTGCCAGCAGCCCGACAGGAAACATTCAGTACTTC. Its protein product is CASSPTGNIQYF. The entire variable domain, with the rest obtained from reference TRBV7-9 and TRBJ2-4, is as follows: DTGVSQNPRHKITKRGQNVTFRCDPISEHNRLYWYRQTLGQGPEFLTYFQNEAQLEKSRLLSDRFSAERPKGSFSTLEIQRTEQGDSAMYLCASSPTGNIQYFGAGTRLSVL.

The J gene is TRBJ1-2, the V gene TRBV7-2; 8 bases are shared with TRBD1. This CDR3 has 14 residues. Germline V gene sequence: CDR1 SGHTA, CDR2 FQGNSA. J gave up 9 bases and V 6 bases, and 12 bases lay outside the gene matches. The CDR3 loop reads CASRSGQGLFRYTF. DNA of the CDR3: TGTGCCAGCAGGTCCGGACAGGGTCTATTTCGCTACACCTTC.

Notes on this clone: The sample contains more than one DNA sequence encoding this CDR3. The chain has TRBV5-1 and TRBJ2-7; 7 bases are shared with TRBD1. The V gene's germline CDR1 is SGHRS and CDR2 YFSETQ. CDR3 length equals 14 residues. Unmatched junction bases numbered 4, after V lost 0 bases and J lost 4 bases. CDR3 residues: CASSLETGLYEQYF. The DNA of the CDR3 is TGCGCCAGCAGCTTGGAGACAGGGCTGTACGAGCAGTACTTC.

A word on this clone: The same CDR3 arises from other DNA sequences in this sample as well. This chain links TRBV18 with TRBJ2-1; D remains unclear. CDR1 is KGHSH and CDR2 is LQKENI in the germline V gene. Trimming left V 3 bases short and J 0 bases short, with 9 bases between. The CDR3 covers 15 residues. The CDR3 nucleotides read TGTGCCAGCTCACCTCGGGTCAGCTCCTACAATGAGCAGTTCTTC. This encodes CASSPRVSSYNEQFF.

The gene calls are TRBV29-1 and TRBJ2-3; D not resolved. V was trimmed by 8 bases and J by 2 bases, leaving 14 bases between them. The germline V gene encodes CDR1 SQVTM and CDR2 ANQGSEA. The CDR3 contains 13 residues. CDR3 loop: CSIRPKPTDTQYF. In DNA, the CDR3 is TGCAGCATCCGCCCGAAACCCACAGATACGCAGTATTTT.

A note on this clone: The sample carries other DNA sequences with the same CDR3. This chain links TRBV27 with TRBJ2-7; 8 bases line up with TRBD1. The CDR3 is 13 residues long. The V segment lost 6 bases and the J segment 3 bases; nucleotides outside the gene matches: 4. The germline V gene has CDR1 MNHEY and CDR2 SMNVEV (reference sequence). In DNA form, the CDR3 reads TGTGCCAGCAGCAGACAGGGGAACTACGAGCAGTACTTC. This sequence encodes CASSRQGNYEQYF.

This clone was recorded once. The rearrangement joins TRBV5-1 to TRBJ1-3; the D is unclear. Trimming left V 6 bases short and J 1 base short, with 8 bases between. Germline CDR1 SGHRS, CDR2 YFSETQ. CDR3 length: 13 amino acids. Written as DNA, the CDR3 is TGCGCCAGCACGATCGGGTCTGGAAACACCATATATTTT. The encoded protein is CASTIGSGNTIYF.

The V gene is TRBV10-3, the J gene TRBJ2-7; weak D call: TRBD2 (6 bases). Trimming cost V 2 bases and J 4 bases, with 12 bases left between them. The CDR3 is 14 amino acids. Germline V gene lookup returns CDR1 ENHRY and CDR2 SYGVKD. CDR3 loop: CAISEGLALYEQYF. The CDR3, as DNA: TGTGCCATCAGTGAGGGTCTAGCGCTATACGAGCAGTACTTC.

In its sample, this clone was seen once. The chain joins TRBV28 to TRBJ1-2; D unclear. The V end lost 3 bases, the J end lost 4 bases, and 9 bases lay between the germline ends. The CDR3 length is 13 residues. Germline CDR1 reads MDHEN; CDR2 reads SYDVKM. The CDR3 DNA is TGTGCCAGCAGTTTCCCCAGCAGCTATGGCTACACCTTC. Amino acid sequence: CASSFPSSYGYTF.

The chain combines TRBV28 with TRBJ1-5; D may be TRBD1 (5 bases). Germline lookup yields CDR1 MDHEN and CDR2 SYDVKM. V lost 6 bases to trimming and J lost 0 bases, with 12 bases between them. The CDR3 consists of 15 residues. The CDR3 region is CASRRRGGSNQPQHF. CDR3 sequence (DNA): TGTGCCAGCAGACGGCGGGGGGGTAGCAATCAGCCCCAGCATTTT.

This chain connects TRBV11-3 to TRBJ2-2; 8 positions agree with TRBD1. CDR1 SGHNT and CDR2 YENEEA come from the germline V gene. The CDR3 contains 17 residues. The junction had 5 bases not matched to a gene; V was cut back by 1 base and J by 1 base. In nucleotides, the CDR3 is TGTGCCAGCAGCTTAGGGTCCGGGACAGGGAACACCGGGGAGCTGTTTTTT. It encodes CASSLGSGTGNTGELFF.